A selection of T cell receptor beta chains follows, all from one sample in a study of PD-1 blockade in mismatch repair-deficient tumors. The data were produced by immunoSEQ multiplex PCR, yet TCRdb's version contains in-frame clones alone and is incomplete. The sample lists approximately 50,000 clones, approximately 80% occurring once. The source material was peripheral blood, sampled 4 weeks after starting pembrolizumab. The receptors derive from an adult with mismatch repair-deficient cancer. Each CDR3 is given with its conserved first and last residue. The D gene is left open where the match is weak. For some rows the clone size is stated as once, few or many, or as a class when expanded; others skip it.

D	J	V	size	CDR3	DNA
.	TRBJ2-1	TRBV18	once	CASSNSTSSYNEQFF	TGTGCCAGCTCGAACTCGACCAGTTCCTACAATGAGCAGTTCTTC
.	TRBJ2-5	TRBV7-9	.	CASSLQTRTLGTQYF	TGTGCCAGCAGCTTACAGACCCGAACCCTGGGGACCCAGTACTTC
.	TRBJ2-5	TRBV19	.	CASSGTEQETQYF	TGTGCCAGTAGTGGGACTGAACAAGAGACCCAGTACTTC
TRBD2	TRBJ2-2	TRBV19	.	CASMAGTSPTGELFF	TGTGCCAGTATGGCCGGGACTAGCCCCACCGGGGAGCTGTTTTTT
TRBD1	TRBJ1-2	TRBV5-4	few	CASSLGGQGGYTF	TGTGCCAGCAGCTTGGGGGGACAGGGCGGCTACACCTTC
.	TRBJ2-5	TRBV27	.	CASSSLRLVNQETQYF	TGTGCCAGCAGTTCCCTCCGCCTCGTAAATCAAGAGACCCAGTACTTC
TRBD2	TRBJ2-7	TRBV11-3	.	CASSQLAGASYEQYF	TGTGCCAGCAGCCAGCTAGCGGGAGCCTCCTACGAGCAGTACTTC
.	TRBJ2-7	TRBV11-2	few	CASSLGGRGSDEQYF	TGTGCCAGCAGCTTAGGTGGCAGGGGCAGCGACGAGCAGTACTTC
TRBD1	TRBJ2-7	TRBV7-2	.	CASSLSETGGTGYEQYF	TGTGCCAGCAGCTTAAGCGAGACAGGGGGCACGGGCTACGAGCAGTACTTC
.	TRBJ2-7	TRBV5-1	.	CASSLDGTGGYEQYF	TGCGCCAGCAGCTTGGACGGGACCGGCGGGTACGAGCAGTACTTC
.	TRBJ1-1	TRBV19	.	CASSPFLGWDTEAFF	TGTGCCAGTAGCCCATTTCTGGGTTGGGACACTGAAGCTTTCTTT